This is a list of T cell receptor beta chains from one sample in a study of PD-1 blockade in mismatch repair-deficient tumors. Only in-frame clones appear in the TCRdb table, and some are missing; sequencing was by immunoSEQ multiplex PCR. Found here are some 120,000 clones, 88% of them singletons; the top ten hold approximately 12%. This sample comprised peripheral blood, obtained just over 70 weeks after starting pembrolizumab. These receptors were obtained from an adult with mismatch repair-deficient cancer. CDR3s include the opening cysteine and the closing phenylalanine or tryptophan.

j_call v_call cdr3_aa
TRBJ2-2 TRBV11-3 CASSLDFRMNTGELFF
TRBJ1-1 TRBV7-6 CASSLDRGGISEAFF
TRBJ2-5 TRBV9 CASKLAVGEQETQYF
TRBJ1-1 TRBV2 CASSEEWDGHFKVNMNTEAFF
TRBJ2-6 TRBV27 CASSFQSGANVLTF
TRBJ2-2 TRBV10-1 CASSGLRTPNTGELFF
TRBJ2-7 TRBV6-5 CASSYRDGPYEQYF
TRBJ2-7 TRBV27 CASSLLAHSGQTYEQYF
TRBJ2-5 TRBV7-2 CASSAGTSGQETQYF
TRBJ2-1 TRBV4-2 CASSQDLREPKNEQFF
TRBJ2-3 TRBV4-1 CASSQRTSGNWAFGTDTQYF
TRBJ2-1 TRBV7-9 CASSQGLAGAEQFF
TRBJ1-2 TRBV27 CASSSTGLYGYTF
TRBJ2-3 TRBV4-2 CASSQRLAGGTDTQYF
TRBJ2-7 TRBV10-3 CASSPPSGRATYEQYF
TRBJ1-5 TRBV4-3 CASSQDIGRVQPQHF
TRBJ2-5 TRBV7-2 CASSLIMGWAQETQYF
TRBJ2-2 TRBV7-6 CASSLQGAGGELFF
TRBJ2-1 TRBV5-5 CASSRTGTSGRSEQFF
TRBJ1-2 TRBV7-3 CASSLRETGGYTF
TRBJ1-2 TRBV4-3 CASSQDTGGEDYGYTF
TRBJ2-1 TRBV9 CASSERGRSSYNEQFF
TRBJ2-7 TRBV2 CASRKNSQGYEQYF
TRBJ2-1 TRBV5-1 CASSLRLAGAFEQFF
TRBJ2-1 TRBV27 CASSLLATEGANEQFF
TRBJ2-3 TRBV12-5 CASASTGTGVTDTQYF
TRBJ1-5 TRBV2 CASSLGHIGQPQHF
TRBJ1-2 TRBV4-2 CASSSTGSNYGYTF
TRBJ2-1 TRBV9 CASSVGADNEQFF
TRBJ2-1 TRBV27 CASEPGLAVIVSSYNEQFF
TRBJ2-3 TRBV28 CASSLYPSGRLGDTQYF
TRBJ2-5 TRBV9 CASSVDAGWGQETQYF
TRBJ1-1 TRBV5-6 CASSGRGLGDPNTEAFF
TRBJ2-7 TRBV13 CASSPVGTLPSYEQYF
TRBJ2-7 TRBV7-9 CASSHPLNPEQYF
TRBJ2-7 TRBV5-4 CASSVSYEQYF
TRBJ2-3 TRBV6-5 CASSYVRESTDTQYF
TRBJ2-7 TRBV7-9 CASANAGQGGYEQYF
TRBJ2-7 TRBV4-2 CASSQVETGYEQYF
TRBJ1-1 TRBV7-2 CASLKNVNTEAFF
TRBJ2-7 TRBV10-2 CASSVGVLVAWDYEQYF
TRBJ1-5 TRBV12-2 CASRLAWELGDQPQHF
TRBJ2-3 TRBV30 CAWKPSGRAGADTQYF
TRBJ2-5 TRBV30 CAWRDFHRQEETQYF
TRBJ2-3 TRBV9 CASSAERYTDTQYF
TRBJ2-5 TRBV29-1 CSVEVDTEKVQETQYF
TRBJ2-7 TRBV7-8 CASSLSPYTGTRKLQQYF
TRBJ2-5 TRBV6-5 CASSRDSLQETQYF
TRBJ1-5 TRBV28 CASSSIGTPYSNQPQHF
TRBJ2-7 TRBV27 CASSPVGSGSKYEQYF
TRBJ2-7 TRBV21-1 CAVPPPGPLVDEQYF
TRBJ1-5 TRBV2 CASSPQGTYQPQHF
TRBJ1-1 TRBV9 CASSASGRLTEAFF
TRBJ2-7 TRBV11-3 CASSPHGGGAYEQYF
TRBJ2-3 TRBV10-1 CASSEKVPGDGTDTQYF
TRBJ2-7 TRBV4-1 CASSQGNRYEQYF
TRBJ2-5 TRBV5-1 CASSLEAQQETQYF
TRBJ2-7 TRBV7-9 CASSTAYEQYF
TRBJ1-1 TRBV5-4 CASSSTVLNTEAFF
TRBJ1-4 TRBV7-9 CASSTGGTGIMRKLFF